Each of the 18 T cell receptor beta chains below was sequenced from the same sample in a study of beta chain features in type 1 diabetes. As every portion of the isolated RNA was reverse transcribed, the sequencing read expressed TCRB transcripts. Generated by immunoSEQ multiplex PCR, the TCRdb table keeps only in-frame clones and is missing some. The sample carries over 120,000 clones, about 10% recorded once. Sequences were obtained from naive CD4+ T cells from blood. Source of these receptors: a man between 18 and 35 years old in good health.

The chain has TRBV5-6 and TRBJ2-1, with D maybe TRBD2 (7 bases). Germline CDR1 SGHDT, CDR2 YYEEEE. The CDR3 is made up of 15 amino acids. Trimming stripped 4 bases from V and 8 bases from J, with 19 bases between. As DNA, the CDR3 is TGTGCCAGCAGCCCCCGGGGGGCCGGGGGGTATGAGCAGTTCTTC. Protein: CASSPRGAGGYEQFF.

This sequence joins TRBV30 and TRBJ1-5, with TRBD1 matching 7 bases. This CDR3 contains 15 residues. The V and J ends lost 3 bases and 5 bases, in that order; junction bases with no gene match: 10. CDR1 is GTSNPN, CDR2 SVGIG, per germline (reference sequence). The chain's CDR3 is CAWRAGQAQYQPQHF. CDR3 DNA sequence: TGTGCCTGGAGGGCAGGACAGGCTCAATATCAGCCCCAGCATTTT.

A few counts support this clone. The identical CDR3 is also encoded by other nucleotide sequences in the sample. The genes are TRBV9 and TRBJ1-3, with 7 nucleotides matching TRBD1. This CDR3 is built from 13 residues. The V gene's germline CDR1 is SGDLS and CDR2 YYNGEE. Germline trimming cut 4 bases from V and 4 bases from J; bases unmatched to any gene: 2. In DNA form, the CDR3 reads TGTGCCAGCAGCCCGACAGGGGGAAACACCATATATTTT. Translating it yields CASSPTGGNTIYF.

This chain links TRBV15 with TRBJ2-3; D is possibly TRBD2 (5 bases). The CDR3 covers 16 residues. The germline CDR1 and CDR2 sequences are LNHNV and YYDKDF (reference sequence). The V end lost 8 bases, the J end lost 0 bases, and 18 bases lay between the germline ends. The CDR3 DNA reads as TGTGCCACCCGGGAACGGCAGCGGTATAGCACAGATACGCAGTATTTT. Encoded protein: CATRERQRYSTDTQYF.

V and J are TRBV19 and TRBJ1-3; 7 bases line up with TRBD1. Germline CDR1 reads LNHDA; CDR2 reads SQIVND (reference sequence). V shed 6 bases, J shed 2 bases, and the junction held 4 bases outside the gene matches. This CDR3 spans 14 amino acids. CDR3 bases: TGTGCCAGTAGCCCCGGACAGGCTGGAAACACCATATATTTT. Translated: CASSPGQAGNTIYF.

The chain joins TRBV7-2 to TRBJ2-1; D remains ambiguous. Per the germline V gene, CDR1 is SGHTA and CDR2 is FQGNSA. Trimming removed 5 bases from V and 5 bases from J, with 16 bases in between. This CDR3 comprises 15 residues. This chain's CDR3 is CASSQALFPHNEQFF. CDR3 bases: TGTGCCAGCAGCCAAGCTCTTTTTCCTCACAATGAGCAGTTCTTC.

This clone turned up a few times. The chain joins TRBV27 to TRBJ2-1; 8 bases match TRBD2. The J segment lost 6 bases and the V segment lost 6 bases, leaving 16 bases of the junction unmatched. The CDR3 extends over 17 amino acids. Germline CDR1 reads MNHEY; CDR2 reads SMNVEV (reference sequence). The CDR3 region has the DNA TGTGCCAGCAGGCCGTTGGGGCGGGGGGCTGGAGGCAATGAGCAGTTCTTC. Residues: CASRPLGRGAGGNEQFF.

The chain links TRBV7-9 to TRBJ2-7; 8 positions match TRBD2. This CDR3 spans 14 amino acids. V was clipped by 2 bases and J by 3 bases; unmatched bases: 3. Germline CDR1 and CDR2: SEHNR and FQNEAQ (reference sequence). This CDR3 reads CASSLQAGDYEQYF. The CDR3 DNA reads TGTGCCAGCAGCTTACAAGCGGGGGACTACGAGCAGTACTTC.

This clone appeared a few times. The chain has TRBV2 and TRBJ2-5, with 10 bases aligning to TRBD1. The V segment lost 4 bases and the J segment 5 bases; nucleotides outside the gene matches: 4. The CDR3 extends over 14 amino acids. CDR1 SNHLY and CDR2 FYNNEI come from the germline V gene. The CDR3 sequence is CASSVGDRGETQYF. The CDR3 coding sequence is TGTGCCAGCAGTGTAGGGGACAGGGGTGAGACCCAGTACTTC.

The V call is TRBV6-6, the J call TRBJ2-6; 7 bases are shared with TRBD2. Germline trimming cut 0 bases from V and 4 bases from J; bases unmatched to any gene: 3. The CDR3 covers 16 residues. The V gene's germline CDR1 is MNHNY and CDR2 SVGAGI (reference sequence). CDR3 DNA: TGTGCCAGCAGTTACTCCGGGGGGTCAGGGGCCAACGTCCTGACTTTC. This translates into CASSYSGGSGANVLTF.

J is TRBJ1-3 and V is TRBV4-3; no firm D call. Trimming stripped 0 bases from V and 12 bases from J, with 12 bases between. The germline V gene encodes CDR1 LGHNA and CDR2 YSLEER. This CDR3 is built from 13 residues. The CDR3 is CASSQDKHYIIYF. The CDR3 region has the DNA TGCGCCAGCAGCCAAGATAAACATTACATCATATATTTT.

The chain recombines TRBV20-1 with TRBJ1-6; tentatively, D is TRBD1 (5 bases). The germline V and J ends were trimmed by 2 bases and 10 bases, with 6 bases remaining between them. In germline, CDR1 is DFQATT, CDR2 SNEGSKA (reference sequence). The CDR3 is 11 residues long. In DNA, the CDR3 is TGCAGTGCTAGAAAGGGGTCACCCCTCCACTTT. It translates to CSARKGSPLHF.

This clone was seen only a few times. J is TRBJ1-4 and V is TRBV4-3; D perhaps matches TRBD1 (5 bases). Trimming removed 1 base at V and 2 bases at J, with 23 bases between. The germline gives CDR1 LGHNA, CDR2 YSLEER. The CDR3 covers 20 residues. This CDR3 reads CASSQGRMRNGALTNEKLFF. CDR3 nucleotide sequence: TGCGCCAGCAGCCAAGGGCGAATGCGTAATGGGGCGCTTACTAATGAAAAACTGTTTTTT.

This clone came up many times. CDR3 coding DNA: TGTGCCAGCTCACTGGGACAGACCTACTACAATGAGCAGTTCTTC. Translated, it gives CASSLGQTYYNEQFF. The chain employs TRBV18 and TRBJ2-1, with 7 bases matching TRBD1. Losses at the gene ends were 4 bases for V and 3 bases for J; bases not matched to a gene: 6. The CDR3 contains 15 residues. Germline V gene lookup returns CDR1 KGHSH and CDR2 LQKENI.

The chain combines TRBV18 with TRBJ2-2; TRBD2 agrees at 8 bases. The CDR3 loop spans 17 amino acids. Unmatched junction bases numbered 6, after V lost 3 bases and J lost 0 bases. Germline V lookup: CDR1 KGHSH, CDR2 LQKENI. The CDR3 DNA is TGTGCCAGCTCACCGCCCGGGGGGGGCACGAACACCGGGGAGCTGTTTTTT. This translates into CASSPPGGGTNTGELFF.

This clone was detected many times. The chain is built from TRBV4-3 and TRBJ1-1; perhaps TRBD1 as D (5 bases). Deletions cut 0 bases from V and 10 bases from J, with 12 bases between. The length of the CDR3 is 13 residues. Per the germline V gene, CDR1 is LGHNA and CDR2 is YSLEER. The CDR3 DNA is TGCGCCAGCAGCCAAGATCTCCCTAGGGGAGCTTTCTTT. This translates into CASSQDLPRGAFF.

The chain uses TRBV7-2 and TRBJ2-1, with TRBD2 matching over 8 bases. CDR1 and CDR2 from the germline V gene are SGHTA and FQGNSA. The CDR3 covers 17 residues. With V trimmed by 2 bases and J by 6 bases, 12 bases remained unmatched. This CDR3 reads CASSLLSGLAYFNEQFF. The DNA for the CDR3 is TGTGCCAGCAGCTTATTATCAGGACTAGCTTACTTCAATGAGCAGTTCTTC. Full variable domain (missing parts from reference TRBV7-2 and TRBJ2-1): GAGVSQSPSNKVTEKGKDVELRCDPISGHTALYWYRQSLGQGLEFLIYFQGNSAPDKSGLPSDRFSAERTGGSVSTLTIQRTQQEDSAVYLCASSLLSGLAYFNEQFFGPGTRLTVL.

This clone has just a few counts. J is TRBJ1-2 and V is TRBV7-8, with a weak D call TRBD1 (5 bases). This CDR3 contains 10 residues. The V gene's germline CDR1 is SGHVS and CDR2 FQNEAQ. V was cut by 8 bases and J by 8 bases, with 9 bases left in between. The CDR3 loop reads CASGGTGYTF. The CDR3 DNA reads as TGTGCCAGCGGGGGGACGGGCTACACCTTC.